A single T cell receptor (beta chain) is shown here with its context. Its antigen is not known. This specimen belongs to a study of CD8+ T cells in alopecia areata. Germline CDR1 is LNHDA and CDR2 is SQIVND (reference sequence). This CDR3 is built from 10 residues. Trimming removed 7 bases at V and 7 bases at J, with 7 bases between. Findings of the study overall: Sequence data from scalp samples additionally include resident alphabeta T cells of normal skin. Relative to normal scalp, lesional scalp, especially alopecia totalis/universalis, showed higher clonality.

Obtained from alopecia areata patients were lesional scalp punch biopsies along with peripheral blood. cDNA prepared by RNA extraction and subsequent reverse transcription served as the template for sequencing. The table came from immunoSEQ multiplex PCR; TCRdb's copy has only in-frame clones and leaves some out. The table has about 110,000 clones, over 55% seen once. The source material was NKG2D-low CD8+ T cells sorted from blood. This chain connects TRBV19 to TRBJ1-1; a possible D gene is TRBD1 (5 bases). The clonotype comes from a human donor with alopecia areata. CDR3 nucleotide sequence: TGTGCCAGTATCGGGGGTGAAGCTTTCTTT. Translation gives CASIGGEAFF.